This entry describes one TCR beta chain. These data are taken from a study of blood T cell repertoires in COVID-19. Overall study: COVID-19 samples, acute and convalescent, were from the United States, Italy and Spain. Sources were T cells, B-cell-depleted T cells, or PBMCs; the material itself was cDNA or gDNA.

Germline CDR1 and CDR2: LNHNV and YYDKDF (reference sequence). This CDR3 has 14 amino acids. V shed 3 bases and J shed 5 bases, with 11 bases lying between them. As originally analysed: The authors estimated nucleated cell counts from reference gene primer amplification. Profiled with immunoSEQ multiplex PCR; TCRdb holds only in-frame clones, not every one. V and J calls and clone size are as listed in that table; D and trimming were resolved from the DNA. The sample has around 320,000 clones, around 87% seen once. Sequencing used peripheral blood. This chain uses TRBV15 with TRBJ2-4, with D possibly matching TRBD1 (6 bases). This receptor was taken from a man aged 18 to 30 with active or convalescent COVID-19. The CDR3: CATSRVAGENIQYF. CDR3 sequence (DNA): TGTGCCACCAGCAGGGTGGCAGGGGAAAACATTCAGTACTTC. The full variable domain, rest sourced from reference TRBV15 and TRBJ2-4, is DAMVIQNPRYQVTQFGKPVTLSCSQTLNHNVMYWYQQKSSQAPKLLFHYYDKDFNNEADTPDNFQSRRPNTSFCFLDIRSPGLGDTAMYLCATSRVAGENIQYFGAGTRLSVL.